The next 18 T cell receptor beta chains were all read from a single sample in a study of cytomegalovirus exposure and HLA in healthy donors. The PCR ran on 60 Vbeta and 13 Jbeta primers. Repertoires were generated with immunoSEQ multiplex PCR, while TCRdb's copy carries only in-frame clones and drops some. The top ten hold approximately 2.3% of the sample, which has about 160,000 clones, 70% to 80% seen once. Sequenced sample: PBMCs. Source of these receptors: a man aged 35-49 years in good health and CMV-seronegative.

The chain combines TRBV7-8 with TRBJ2-5; D gene unclear. The ends were cut back, 2 bases at V and 5 bases at J, with 18 bases in the middle. The CDR3 covers 16 residues. Germline-derived CDR1 and CDR2 are SGHVS and FQNEAQ. The CDR3 region has the DNA TGTGCCAGCAGCTTAACCCAACTGGGTAGCATGGAGACCCAGTACTTC. Translation: CASSLTQLGSMETQYF.

The V call is TRBV7-2, the J call TRBJ2-5; D gene ambiguous. The end of the DNA is better explained by TRBJ2-7, so the J call may be wrong. Looked up from germline, CDR1 is SGHTA and CDR2 is FQGNSA. This CDR3 spans 12 amino acids. CDR3 coding DNA: TGTGCCAGCAGCTTAGGTCTATCCGAGCAGTACTTC. Encoded protein: CASSLGLSEQYF.

V is TRBV7-9 and J is TRBJ2-1; TRBD1 matches 10 bases. Germline V lookup: CDR1 SEHNR, CDR2 FQNEAQ (reference sequence). Trimming removed 5 bases from V and 7 bases from J; junction bases left unmatched: 8. The CDR3 runs 15 residues. The CDR3 bases are TGTGCCAGCAGCCCTAGACAGGGGGCAGTGAATGAGCAGTTCTTC. Protein: CASSPRQGAVNEQFF.

The V and J genes are TRBV28 and TRBJ2-5, with a weak D call TRBD2 (7 bases). TRBJ2-7 matches the DNA end more closely, so the J call is doubtful. The CDR3 is 17 residues long. CDR1 is MDHEN and CDR2 is SYDVKM in the germline V gene. The CDR3 coding sequence is TGTGCCAGCAGTTTCCCTGAGGGGGGGTTCGATACCTACGAGCAGTACTTC. Translated: CASSFPEGGFDTYEQYF.

This chain joins TRBV9 and TRBJ1-4, with D possibly being TRBD1 (6 bases). Trimming left V 3 bases short and J 8 bases short, with 23 bases between. The CDR3 is made up of 17 amino acids. CDR1 is SGDLS, CDR2 YYNGEE, per germline. The CDR3 is CASSANPQGRGQEKLFF. The CDR3 region has the DNA TGTGCCAGCAGCGCCAACCCGCAGGGGAGGGGTCAGGAAAAACTGTTTTTT.

This chain links TRBV29-1 with TRBJ2-2, with D tentatively TRBD2 (5 bases). Germline loops: CDR1 SQVTM, CDR2 ANQGSEA. V was pared by 2 bases and J by 6 bases, with 7 bases between. This CDR3 has 12 residues. This chain's CDR3 is CSVERGSGELFF. CDR3 nucleotides: TGCAGCGTTGAAAGAGGGTCCGGGGAGCTGTTTTTT.

V gene TRBV19 combines with J gene TRBJ2-7; 10 bases are shared with TRBD1. Per germline, CDR1 LNHDA and CDR2 SQIVND (reference sequence). CDR3 length: 12 amino acids. J lost 3 bases, V lost 10 bases, and 3 bases had no gene match. The CDR3 sequence is CATRTGGYEQYF. The CDR3 nucleotides read TGTGCCACCAGGACAGGGGGCTACGAGCAGTACTTC.

The chain combines TRBV6-5 with TRBJ1-3, with no clear D. Germline V gene sequence: CDR1 MNHEY, CDR2 SVGAGI. The V end lost 4 bases, the J end lost 2 bases, and 9 bases lay between the germline ends. The CDR3 spans 14 residues. The CDR3 reads CASSFTGTGNTIYF. The CDR3 coding sequence is TGTGCCAGCAGTTTTACCGGGACTGGAAACACCATATATTTT.

The J gene is TRBJ2-1, the V gene TRBV5-1; D remains ambiguous. V was clipped by 0 bases and J by 9 bases, with 10 bases between them. CDR3 length: 13 residues. From germline, CDR1 is SGHRS and CDR2 YFSETQ. The CDR3 region has the DNA TGCGCCAGCAGCTTGGCCGTAGTTGGTGAGCAGTTCTTC. This gives the protein CASSLAVVGEQFF. Variable domain in full (rest from reference TRBV5-1 and TRBJ2-1): KAGVTQTPRYLIKTRGQQVTLSCSPISGHRSVSWYQQTPGQGLQFLFEYFSETQRNKGNFPGRFSGRQFSNSRSEMNVSTLELGDSALYLCASSLAVVGEQFFGPGTRLTVL.

The chain has TRBV5-6 and TRBJ2-3; D remains ambiguous. The CDR3 extends over 14 amino acids. V was shortened by 0 bases and J by 5 bases, with 10 bases between the two germline ends. The V gene's germline CDR1 is SGHDT and CDR2 YYEEEE. As DNA, the CDR3 is TGTGCCAGCAGCTTGGACCCTATTAGAGATACGCAGTATTTT. Protein product: CASSLDPIRDTQYF.

The chain links TRBV28 to TRBJ1-5, with TRBD1 identical over 7 bases. The CDR3 is made up of 15 amino acids. With 11 bases clipped from V and 3 bases from J, the junction kept 13 bases outside the gene matches. The germline V gene encodes CDR1 MDHEN and CDR2 SYDVKM. The CDR3 loop is CACKGSGGNNQPQHF. The CDR3 coding sequence is TGTGCCTGCAAGGGGTCAGGGGGTAACAATCAGCCCCAGCATTTT.

The rearrangement links TRBV19 to TRBJ2-2; 15 positions agree with TRBD2. Trimming removed 1 base from V and 7 bases from J; junction bases left unmatched: 4. Germline V CDR1 and CDR2: LNHDA, SQIVND (reference sequence). The CDR3 is 17 residues long. Written as DNA, the CDR3 is TGTGCCAGTAGTATAGGGGGACTAGCGGGAGGAGGCGGGGAGCTGTTTTTT. Its translation is CASSIGGLAGGGGELFF.

To note about this clone: The junction departs from the called germline gene at one end, perhaps through a read error. The chain employs TRBV7-9 and TRBJ2-2; 12 nucleotides align to TRBD2. The CDR3 runs 15 residues. CDR1 is SEHNR and CDR2 is FQNEAQ in the germline V gene (reference sequence). The CDR3 bases are TGTTCCAGCAGCTTGACTAGCGGGAGAAACGGGGAGCTGTTTTTT. This sequence encodes CSSSLTSGRNGELFF.

This rearrangement joins TRBV7-2 to TRBJ2-2; 10 nucleotides match TRBD2. Trimming took 6 bases from V and 1 from J; bases not matched to a gene: 2. The CDR3 totals 15 residues. In germline, CDR1 is SGHTA, CDR2 FQGNSA. The CDR3 DNA sequence: TGTGCCAGCAGTCGGACTAGCGGGAACACCGGGGAGCTGTTTTTT. As protein: CASSRTSGNTGELFF.

This clone occurred a few times. V gene TRBV7-2 combines with J gene TRBJ1-2; no firm D call. CDR1 SGHTA and CDR2 FQGNSA come from the germline V gene. The CDR3 totals 17 residues. V lost 0 bases and J lost 1, with 15 bases in between. The DNA of the CDR3 is TGTGCCAGCAGCTTAGCGCTGCGGTCCGGACTTAACTATGGCTACACCTTC. As protein: CASSLALRSGLNYGYTF.

The gene calls are TRBV9 and TRBJ2-6; no reliable D call. The CDR3 totals 14 residues. Trimming removed 0 bases at V and 1 base at J, with 2 bases between. Germline V gene lookup returns CDR1 SGDLS and CDR2 YYNGEE. CDR3: CASSVASGANVLTF. The CDR3 DNA follows: TGTGCCAGCAGCGTAGCGTCTGGGGCCAACGTCCTGACTTTC.

The chain combines TRBV7-8 with TRBJ2-1, with 13 bases lining up with TRBD2. The CDR3 covers 20 residues. V was pared by 0 bases and J by 3 bases, with 11 bases of the junction left unmatched. Germline V gene lookup returns CDR1 SGHVS and CDR2 FQNEAQ. The CDR3 loop reads CASSLAGGLAGVDLYNEQFF. DNA for the CDR3: TGTGCCAGCAGCTTAGCAGGTGGACTAGCGGGAGTTGATCTCTACAATGAGCAGTTCTTC.

J is TRBJ2-7 and V is TRBV28, with D maybe TRBD1 (6 bases). Trimming shortened V by 3 bases and J by 2 bases, and 14 bases separated the two germline ends. The CDR3 contains 15 residues. The germline V gene encodes CDR1 MDHEN and CDR2 SYDVKM. CDR3 nucleotides: TGTGCCAGCAGTTTGGGACATCTAAGCCCCTACGAGCAGTACTTC. Its protein is CASSLGHLSPYEQYF.